This T cell receptor (beta chain) comes out of a study of shared clonotypes between healthy human individuals. Study findings and constraints: Few donors restricted represented genetic and exposure-history diversity. Sampling involved blood alone; tissue repertoires likely differ.

As concerns this clone: The antigen remains unidentified.

Germline lookup yields CDR1 SQVTM and CDR2 ANQGSEA. This CDR3 contains 14 residues. V gave up 5 bases and J gave up 5 bases, with 15 bases separating them. Tens of thousands of T cell genomes (approximately 210 ng DNA) went into each sorted-subset replicate. The protocol was immunoSEQ multiplex PCR, while the TCRdb copy is restricted to in-frame clones and leaves out a portion. The repertoire holds over 850,000 clones, more than 75% seen once, with 0.61% in the top ten. The V call is TRBV29-1, the J call TRBJ2-2; no firm D call. The source material was memory CD4+ T cells from PBMCs. Noted subset: CD45RA-negative fraction. This receptor was identified in a man younger than 30 in good health. Some clones in this sample may be carry-over from other donors' samples. CDR3 bases: TGCAGCGTTTTAGTTAATGGAGAAACCGGGGAGCTGTTTTTT. It translates to CSVLVNGETGELFF.